A single sample gave rise to the 13 T cell receptor beta chains below, sequenced in a study of early T cells in non-severe SARS-CoV-2 infection. Each CDR3 protein gets one entry after TCRdb re-called the 5' RACE reads with MiXCR. Of about 25,000 distinct CDR3 sequences in the sample, 5.5% are singletons; the top ten hold roughly 2.5%. The sample comprised whole blood. The origin of the receptors is an adult who was a healthcare worker with PCR-confirmed SARS-CoV-2 infection or an uninfected control (not recorded which).

This clonotype has at least ten counts. The chain employs TRBV18 and TRBJ1-5; 7 bases are shared with TRBD1. Trimming took 6 bases from V and 5 from J; bases not matched to a gene: 4. This CDR3 contains 13 residues. Germline V gene lookup returns CDR1 KGHSH and CDR2 LQKENI. Written as DNA, the CDR3 is TGTGCCAGCTCGCCGCAGGGGGATCAGCCCCAGCATTTT. It is translated as CASSPQGDQPQHF.

Ten or more counts support this clonotype. The chain links TRBV7-9 to TRBJ2-4; 9 nucleotides agree with TRBD1. Germline CDR1 reads SEHNR; CDR2 reads FQNEAQ (reference sequence). Trimming cost V 4 bases and J 11 bases; bases outside gene matches: 12. This CDR3 has 15 amino acids. The DNA for the CDR3 is TGTGCCAGCAGCTCCTCATGGACAGGGGAAGTGTTTCAGTACTTC. Translating gives CASSSSWTGEVFQYF.

The chain has TRBV6-2 or TRBV6-3 and TRBJ1-2; TRBD1 might be the D (5 bases). With 0 bases removed from V and 3 bases from J, the gap between germline ends came to 11 bases. CDR3 length: 15 residues. Germline V gene lookup returns CDR1 MNHEY and CDR2 SVGEGT. CDR3 sequence (DNA): TGTGCCAGCAGTTACTCGACGGGGGTAGACTATGGCTACACCTTC. It is translated as CASSYSTGVDYGYTF.

This clonotype was counted at least ten times. The chain links TRBV7-2 to TRBJ1-5, with TRBD1 matching 8 bases. The CDR3 consists of 15 residues. Losses at the gene ends were 5 bases for V and 7 bases for J; bases not matched to a gene: 10. CDR1 and CDR2 (germline): SGHTA, FQGNSA. This CDR3 is CASSRSDRGGQPQHF. CDR3 nucleotides: TGTGCCAGCAGCAGGTCCGACAGGGGAGGACAGCCCCAGCATTTT.

The chain couples TRBV5-1 to TRBJ1-3; no firm D call. The germline V gene encodes CDR1 SGHRS and CDR2 YFSETQ. The CDR3 has 15 amino acids. V lost 0 bases, J lost 0 bases, and 7 bases lay in between. The CDR3 region is CASSLDVSSGNTIYF. As DNA, the CDR3 is TGCGCCAGCAGCTTGGACGTCAGCTCTGGAAACACCATATATTTT.

This clonotype has only a few counts. V gene TRBV20-1 combines with J gene TRBJ2-5, with 8 bases identical to TRBD2. There are 13 residues in the CDR3. Germline assignment: CDR1 DFQATT and CDR2 SNEGSKA (reference sequence). V trimming: 6 bases; J trimming: 2 bases; junction bases outside the gene matches: 5. The CDR3 loop is CSAPGGAQETQYF. The CDR3 bases are TGCAGTGCCCCGGGGGGGGCTCAAGAGACCCAGTACTTC.

This clonotype was seen ten or more times. This sequence joins TRBV7-9 and TRBJ1-5; TRBD1 might be the D (5 bases). Trimming stripped 7 bases from V and 5 bases from J, with 30 bases between. Germline V CDR1 and CDR2: SEHNR, FQNEAQ (reference sequence). This CDR3 is built from 19 residues. CDR3 DNA: TGTGCCAGCATCCGCCGGGACTCCAAAGGTGAGGGAGGGGATCAGCCCCAGCATTTT. Translating it yields CASIRRDSKGEGGDQPQHF.

The chain combines TRBV5-4 with TRBJ2-5; weak D call: TRBD2 (6 bases). Trimming cost V 2 bases and J 3 bases, with 14 bases left between them. Germline loops: CDR1 SGHNT, CDR2 YYREEE (reference sequence). The CDR3 has 15 residues. The CDR3 spells CASSFTGTGEETQYF. CDR3 nucleotide sequence: TGTGCCAGCAGCTTTACGGGGACGGGGGAAGAGACCCAGTACTTC.

This clonotype was seen ten or more times. The gene calls are TRBV11-2 and TRBJ1-1; D ambiguous. Trimming took 2 bases from V and 1 from J, leaving 5 bases between them. This CDR3 comprises 13 residues. Germline lookup yields CDR1 SGHAT and CDR2 FQNNGV. The CDR3 is CASSLTPNTEAFF. The CDR3 nucleotides read TGTGCCAGCAGCTTAACCCCGAACACTGAAGCTTTCTTT. The whole variable domain, remainder taken from reference TRBV11-2 and TRBJ1-1, is EAGVAQSPRYKIIEKRQSVAFWCNPISGHATLYWYQQILGQGPKLLIQFQNNGVVDDSQLPKDRFSAERLKGVDSTLKIQPAKLEDSAVYLCASSLTPNTEAFFGQGTRLTVV.

This clonotype was seen repeatedly, ten times or more. The J gene is TRBJ1-5, the V gene TRBV19, with D perhaps matching TRBD1 (5 bases). V lost 3 bases and J lost 7, with 10 bases in between. This CDR3 spans 13 amino acids. The germline V gene has CDR1 LNHDA and CDR2 SQIVND (reference sequence). The CDR3 bases are TGTGCCAGTAGTATCCCAGGGATCCAGCCCCAGCATTTT. It yields the protein CASSIPGIQPQHF.

This clonotype was counted at least ten times. The chain combines TRBV7-2 with TRBJ2-2, with D maybe TRBD2 (7 bases). CDR1 and CDR2 from the germline V gene are SGHTA and FQGNSA. Trimming pared 6 bases from V and 3 bases from J, leaving 14 bases between. The CDR3 totals 15 residues. The CDR3 reads CASSWGGADTGELFF. Here the CDR3 DNA reads TGTGCCAGCAGTTGGGGGGGCGCGGACACCGGGGAGCTGTTTTTT.

This clonotype has at least ten counts. The rearrangement links TRBV14 to TRBJ2-1; 7 positions match TRBD2. Germline values: CDR1 SGHDN, CDR2 FVKESK. The V and J ends lost 2 bases and 6 bases, in that order; junction bases with no gene match: 7. The CDR3 length is 15 residues. The CDR3 coding sequence is TGTGCCAGCAGCCAACTAGCGGTTGCGGGCAATGAGCAGTTCTTC. It codes for CASSQLAVAGNEQFF.

Ten or more counts support this clonotype. The rearrangement uses TRBV7-2 and TRBJ1-3; weak D call: TRBD1 (5 bases). The CDR3 is made up of 15 amino acids. Germline V gene lookup returns CDR1 SGHTA and CDR2 FQGNSA. The V and J ends lost 4 bases and 0 bases respectively, with 10 bases between them. The CDR3 region has the DNA TGTGCCAGCAGCTATAGGGGCGACTCTGGAAACACCATATATTTT. Its protein product is CASSYRGDSGNTIYF.